This T cell receptor beta chain was captured in a study of cytomegalovirus exposure and HLA in healthy donors. The PCR used 60 Vbeta and 13 Jbeta primers. Some clones are missing from TCRdb's copy, which holds only in-frame ones; the method was immunoSEQ multiplex PCR. Its clone listing holds about 130,000 clones. CDR1 is SGHTS, CDR2 YDEGEE, per germline. CDR3 length: 15 amino acids. Trimming removed 1 base from V and 5 bases from J; junction bases left unmatched: 6. This sequence was found in a man in his forties or fifties in good health and CMV-seronegative. Source material: PBMCs. The chain recombines TRBV5-8 with TRBJ1-3; 7 nucleotides align to TRBD1. CDR3 DNA sequence: TGTGCCAGCAGCTTGTCGACAGGGTTTAGAAACACCATATATTTT. This gives the protein CASSLSTGFRNTIYF.